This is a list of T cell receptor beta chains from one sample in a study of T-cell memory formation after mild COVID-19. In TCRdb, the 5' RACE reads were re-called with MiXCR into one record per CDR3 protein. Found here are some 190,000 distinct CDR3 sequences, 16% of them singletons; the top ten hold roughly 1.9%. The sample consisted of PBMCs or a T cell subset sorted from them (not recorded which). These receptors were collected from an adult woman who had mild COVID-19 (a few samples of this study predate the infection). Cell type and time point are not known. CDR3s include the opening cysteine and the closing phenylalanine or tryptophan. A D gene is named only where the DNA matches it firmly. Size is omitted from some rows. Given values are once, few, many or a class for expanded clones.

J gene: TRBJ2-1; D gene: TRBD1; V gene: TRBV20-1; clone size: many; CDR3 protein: CSAGQGYEQFF; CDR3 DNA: TGCAGTGCTGGACAGGGTTATGAGCAGTTCTTC
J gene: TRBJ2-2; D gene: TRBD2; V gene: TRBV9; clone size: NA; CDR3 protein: CASSAAGVNTGELFF; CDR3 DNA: TGTGCCAGCAGCGCAGCGGGAGTGAACACCGGGGAGCTGTTTTTT
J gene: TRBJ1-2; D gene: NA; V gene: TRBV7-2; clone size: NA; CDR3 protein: CASLLRGVYGYTF; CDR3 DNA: TGTGCCAGTCTTCTGCGGGGAGTCTATGGCTACACCTTC
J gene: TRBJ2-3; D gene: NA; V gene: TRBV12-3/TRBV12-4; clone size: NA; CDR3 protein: CASSPLPGGTDTQYF; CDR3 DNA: TGTGCCAGCAGTCCACTACCGGGGGGCACAGATACGCAGTATTTT
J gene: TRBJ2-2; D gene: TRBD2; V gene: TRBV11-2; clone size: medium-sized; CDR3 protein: CASSSGLAANTGELFF; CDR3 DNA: TGTGCCAGCAGCTCGGGACTAGCGGCTAACACCGGGGAGCTGTTTTTT
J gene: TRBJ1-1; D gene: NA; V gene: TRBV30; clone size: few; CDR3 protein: CAWTVTKNTEAFF; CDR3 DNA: TGTGCCTGGACGGTGACAAAGAACACTGAAGCTTTCTTT
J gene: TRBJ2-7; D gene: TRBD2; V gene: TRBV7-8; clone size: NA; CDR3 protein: CASSLRGGRGNEQYF; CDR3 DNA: TGTGCCAGCAGCTTACGGGGGGGGCGCGGTAACGAGCAGTACTTC
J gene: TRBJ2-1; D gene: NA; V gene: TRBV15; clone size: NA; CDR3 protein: CATSRDRPVYNEQFF; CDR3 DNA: TGTGCCACCAGCAGAGATCGGCCGGTATACAATGAGCAGTTCTTC
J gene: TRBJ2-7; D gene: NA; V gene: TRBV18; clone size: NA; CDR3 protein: CASSPISGTANEQYF; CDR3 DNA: TGTGCCAGCTCACCAATAAGCGGCACGGCCAACGAGCAGTACTTC
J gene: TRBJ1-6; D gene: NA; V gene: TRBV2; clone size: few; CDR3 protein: CASSDSGWNSPLHF; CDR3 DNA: TGTGCCAGCAGTGACTCCGGATGGAATTCACCCCTCCACTTT
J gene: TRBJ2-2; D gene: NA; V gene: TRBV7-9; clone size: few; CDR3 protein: CASSSVVTGELFF; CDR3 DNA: TGTGCCAGCAGTTCGGTCGTTACCGGGGAGCTGTTTTTT
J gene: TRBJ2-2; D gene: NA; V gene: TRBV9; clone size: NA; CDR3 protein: CASSVHPDNTGELFF; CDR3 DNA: TGTGCCAGCAGCGTACATCCAGATAACACCGGGGAGCTGTTTTTT
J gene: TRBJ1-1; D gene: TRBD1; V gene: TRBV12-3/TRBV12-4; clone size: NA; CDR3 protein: CASTTDRGRQAFF; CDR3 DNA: TGTGCCAGCACTACGGACAGGGGGCGTCAAGCTTTCTTT
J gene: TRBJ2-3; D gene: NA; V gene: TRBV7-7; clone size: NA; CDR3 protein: CASSLRLGLGDTQYF; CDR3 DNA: TGTGCTAGCAGCCTCCGACTGGGGTTAGGAGATACGCAGTATTTT
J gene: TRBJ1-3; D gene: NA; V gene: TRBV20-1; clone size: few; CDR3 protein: CSARDMRVSGNTIYF; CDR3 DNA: TGCAGTGCTAGAGATATGAGAGTCTCTGGAAACACCATATATTTT
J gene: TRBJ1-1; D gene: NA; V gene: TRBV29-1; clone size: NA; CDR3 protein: CSVVGTRKDLSNTEAFF; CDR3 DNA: TGCAGCGTTGTGGGCACCCGAAAGGACCTTTCGAACACTGAAGCTTTCTTT
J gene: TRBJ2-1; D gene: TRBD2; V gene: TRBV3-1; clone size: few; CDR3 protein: CASSRLAGSSYNEQFF; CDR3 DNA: TGTGCCAGCAGCCGACTAGCGGGCAGCTCCTACAATGAGCAGTTCTTC
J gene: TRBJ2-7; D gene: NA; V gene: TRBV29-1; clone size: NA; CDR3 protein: CSVARGTAYEQYF; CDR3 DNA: TGCAGCGTTGCCCGTGGCACCGCCTACGAGCAGTACTTC
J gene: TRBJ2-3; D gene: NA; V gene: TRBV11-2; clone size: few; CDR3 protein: CASSLVQARADTQYF; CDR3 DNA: TGTGCCAGCAGCTTAGTCCAGGCCAGGGCAGATACGCAGTATTTT
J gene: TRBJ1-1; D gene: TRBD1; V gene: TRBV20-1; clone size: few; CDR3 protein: CSARPGTGVAEAFF; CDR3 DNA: TGCAGTGCTAGACCCGGGACAGGGGTAGCCGAAGCTTTCTTT
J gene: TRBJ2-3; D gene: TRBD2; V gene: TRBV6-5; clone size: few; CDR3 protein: CASSYSRASGGTDTQYF; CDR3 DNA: TGTGCCAGCAGTTACTCGAGGGCTAGCGGGGGCACAGATACGCAGTATTTT
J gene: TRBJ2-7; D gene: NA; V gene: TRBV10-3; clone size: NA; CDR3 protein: CAISGRDNPYEQYF; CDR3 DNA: TGTGCCATCAGTGGGCGGGACAATCCCTACGAGCAGTACTTC
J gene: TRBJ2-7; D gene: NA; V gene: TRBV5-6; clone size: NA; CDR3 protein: CASSLGLTRQYF; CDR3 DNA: TGTGCCAGCAGCTTGGGCCTGACGCGGCAGTACTTC
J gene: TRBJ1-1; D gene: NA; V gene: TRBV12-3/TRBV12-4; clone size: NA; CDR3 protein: CASSFRGAFF; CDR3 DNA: TGTGCCAGCAGTTTTCGGGGAGCTTTCTTT
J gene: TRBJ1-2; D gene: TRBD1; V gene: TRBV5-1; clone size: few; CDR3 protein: CASSLESVTGDGYTF; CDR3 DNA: TGCGCCAGCAGCTTGGAATCGGTGACAGGGGATGGCTACACCTTC
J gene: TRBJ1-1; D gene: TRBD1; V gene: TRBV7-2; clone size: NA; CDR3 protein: CASSTRQGLNTEAFF; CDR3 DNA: TGTGCCAGCAGCACCCGACAGGGGCTGAACACTGAAGCTTTCTTT
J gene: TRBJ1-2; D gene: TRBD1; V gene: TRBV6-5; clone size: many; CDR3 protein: CASTAGTGVGYTF; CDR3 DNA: TGTGCCAGCACAGCCGGGACAGGGGTGGGCTACACCTTC
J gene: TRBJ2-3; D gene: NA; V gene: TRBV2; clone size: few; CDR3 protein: CASRPPPRDTDTQYF; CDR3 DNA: TGTGCCAGCAGGCCCCCGCCCCGGGACACAGATACGCAGTATTTT
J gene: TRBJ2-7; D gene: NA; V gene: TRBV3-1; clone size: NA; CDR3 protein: CASSQRSEYEQYF; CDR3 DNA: TGTGCCAGCAGCCAACGGTCGGAATACGAGCAGTACTTC
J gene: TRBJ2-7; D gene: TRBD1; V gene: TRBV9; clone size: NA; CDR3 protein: CASSVRDRGPYEQYF; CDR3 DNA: TGTGCCAGCAGCGTCCGGGACAGGGGACCCTACGAGCAGTACTTC
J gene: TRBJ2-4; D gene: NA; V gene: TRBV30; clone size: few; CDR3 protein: CAWSVGTSENIQYF; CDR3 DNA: TGTGCCTGGAGTGTGGGGACATCGGAAAACATTCAGTACTTC
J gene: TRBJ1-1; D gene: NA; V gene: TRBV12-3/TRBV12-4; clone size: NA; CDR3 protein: CASSLVGGDTEAFF; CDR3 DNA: TGTGCCAGCAGTTTAGTGGGGGGGGACACTGAAGCTTTCTTT
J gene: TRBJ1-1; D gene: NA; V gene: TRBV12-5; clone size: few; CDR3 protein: CASGLYRDVEAFF; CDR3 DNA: TGTGCTAGTGGTTTGTACCGGGACGTTGAAGCTTTCTTT
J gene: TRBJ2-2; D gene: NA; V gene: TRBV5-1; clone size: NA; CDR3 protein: CASSLARGAGELFF; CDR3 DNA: TGCGCCAGCAGCTTGGCCAGGGGCGCCGGGGAGCTGTTTTTT
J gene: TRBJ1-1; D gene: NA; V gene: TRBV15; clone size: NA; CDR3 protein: CATSRDSWRGGRDTEAFF; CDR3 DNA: TGTGCCACCAGCAGAGATAGTTGGCGCGGGGGTCGGGACACTGAAGCTTTCTTT
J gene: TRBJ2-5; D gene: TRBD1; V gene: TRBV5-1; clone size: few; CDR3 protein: CASSAGQGPQETQYF; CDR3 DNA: TGCGCCAGCAGCGCGGGACAGGGCCCCCAAGAGACCCAGTACTTC
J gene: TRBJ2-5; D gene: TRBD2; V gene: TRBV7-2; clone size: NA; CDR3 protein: CASSLETSGQKTQYF; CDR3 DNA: TGTGCCAGCAGCTTAGAAACTAGCGGGCAAAAGACCCAGTACTTC
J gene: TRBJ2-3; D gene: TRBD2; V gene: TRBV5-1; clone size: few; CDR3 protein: CASSVTSGGHTDTQYF; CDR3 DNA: TGCGCCAGCAGCGTGACTAGCGGGGGGCACACAGATACGCAGTATTTT